This T cell receptor (beta chain) was obtained from a study of cytomegalovirus exposure and HLA in healthy donors. In germline, CDR1 is MNHEY, CDR2 SMNVEV (reference sequence). CDR3 length: 13 residues. The V end lost 1 base, the J end lost 8 bases, and 12 bases lay between the germline ends. PCR involved 60 Vbeta and 13 Jbeta primers. Here immunoSEQ multiplex PCR was the method, and the copy in TCRdb shows in-frame clones only, minus some. The profile shows 180,000 or so clones, 80% to 90% of them singletons. The chain is built from TRBV27 and TRBJ2-7; D may be TRBD1 (6 bases). The receptor's source is a man younger than 35 in good health and CMV-seropositive. The source material was PBMCs. CDR3 DNA: TGTGCCAGCAGTTTATATGAAACAGGGCAGCAGTACTTC. Its protein is CASSLYETGQQYF.